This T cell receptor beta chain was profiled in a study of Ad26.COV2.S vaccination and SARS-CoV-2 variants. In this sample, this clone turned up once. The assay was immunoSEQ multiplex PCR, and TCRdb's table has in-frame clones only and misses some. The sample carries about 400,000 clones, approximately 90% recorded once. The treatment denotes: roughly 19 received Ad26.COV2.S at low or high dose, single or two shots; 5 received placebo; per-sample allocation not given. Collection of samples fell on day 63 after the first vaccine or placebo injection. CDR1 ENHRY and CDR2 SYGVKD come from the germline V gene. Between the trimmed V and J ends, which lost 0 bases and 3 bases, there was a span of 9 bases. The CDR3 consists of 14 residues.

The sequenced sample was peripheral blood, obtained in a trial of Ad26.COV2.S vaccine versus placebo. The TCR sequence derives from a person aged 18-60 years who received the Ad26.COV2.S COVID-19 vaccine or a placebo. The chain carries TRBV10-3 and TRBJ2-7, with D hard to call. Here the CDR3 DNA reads TGTGCCATCAGTGAGTCGGGCGGAAACTACGAGCAGTACTTC. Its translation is CAISESGGNYEQYF.